The TCR beta chain described here comes from a study of shared clonotypes between healthy human individuals. The overall study: Sampling drew on donors who were a couple of women and a few men aged 18 to 49. Notes on the study in general: The four-donor shared clonotypes exceeded non-shared clonotypes in generation probability, with non-shared ones scoring lower.

Measured with immunoSEQ multiplex PCR; TCRdb has only the in-frame clones, and not every one. This sample has some 500,000 clones, with 95% to 96% found just once. As concerns this clone: Its cognate antigen is unknown.

The sample consisted of naive CD4+ T cells sorted from blood. Subset described: CD45RA+ positively selected. The sequence was collected from a woman in her 30s in good health.

CDR3 amino acids: CASSAQGAHTEAFF. The CDR3, as DNA: TGTGCCAGCAGCGCACAGGGGGCCCACACTGAAGCTTTCTTT. This chain links TRBV7-9 with TRBJ1-1, with 9 positions matching TRBD1. V trimming: 5 bases; J trimming: 3 bases; junction bases outside the gene matches: 4. The CDR3 extends over 14 amino acids. The germline CDR1 and CDR2 sequences are SEHNR and FQNEAQ (reference sequence).